Following are 15 T cell receptor beta chains from one sample sequenced in a study of Ad26.COV2.S vaccination and SARS-CoV-2 variants. The data were produced by immunoSEQ multiplex PCR, yet TCRdb's version contains in-frame clones alone and is incomplete. The sample includes roughly 380,000 clones, more than 75% of them seen just once. Treatment of the sample: 15 to 20 received Ad26.COV2.S at low or high dose, single or two shots; 5 received placebo; per-sample allocation not given. Repertoires come from day 63 after the first vaccine or placebo injection. Sequencing used peripheral blood, obtained in a trial of Ad26.COV2.S vaccine versus placebo. All receptors derive from a person aged 18-60 years who received the Ad26.COV2.S COVID-19 vaccine or a placebo.

The chain joins TRBV4-2 to TRBJ2-2; D uncertain. The CDR3 is made up of 14 amino acids. Germline-derived CDR1 and CDR2 are LGHNA and YNFKEQ. V was clipped by 0 bases and J by 2 bases, with 4 bases between them. CDR3 nucleotides: TGTGCCAGCAGCCAAGATGGAAACACCGGGGAGCTGTTTTTT. Translation gives CASSQDGNTGELFF.

The chain carries TRBV24-1 and TRBJ2-1, with 8 nucleotides matching TRBD2. Germline CDR1 KGHDR, CDR2 SFDVKD. V lost 3 bases to trimming and J lost 5 bases; unmatched junction nucleotides: 8. The CDR3 sequence is 16 residues long. The CDR3 nucleotides read TGTGCCACCAGTGATCCCGGGGGGGACCCCCACAATGAGCAGTTCTTC. It translates to CATSDPGGDPHNEQFF.

This chain uses TRBV6-5 with TRBJ1-2; TRBD1 aligns across 8 bases. The CDR3 sequence is 12 residues long. V shed 5 bases, J shed 6 bases, and the junction held 2 bases outside the gene matches. Germline CDR1 reads MNHEY; CDR2 reads SVGAGI. The chain's CDR3 is CASSRTGNGYTF. The CDR3 DNA sequence: TGTGCCAGCAGTCGGACAGGGAATGGCTACACCTTC.

This clone appeared once. This sequence joins TRBV2 and TRBJ2-3; D gene unclear. Between the trimmed V and J ends, which lost 6 bases and 4 bases, there was a span of 11 bases. Germline V gene lookup returns CDR1 SNHLY and CDR2 FYNNEI. This CDR3 has 13 amino acids. CDR3 residues: CASSYNAPDTQYF. CDR3 bases: TGTGCCAGCAGCTACAATGCTCCAGATACGCAGTATTTT.

Concerning this clone itself: At one boundary the junction diverges from the germline segment, which might be a read error. The chain carries TRBV7-2 and TRBJ2-1; 10 nucleotides line up with TRBD2. This CDR3 spans 14 amino acids. The V gene's germline CDR1 is SGHTA and CDR2 FQGNSA. DNA of the CDR3: TGTGCCAGCAGCCTAGCGGGGGCCTACAATGAGCAGTTCTTC. Translating gives CASSLAGAYNEQFF.

This clone was detected only a few times. CDR3 nucleotide sequence: TGTGCCAGCAGCTTACAAACAGATTATAATTCACCCCTCCACTTT. Protein: CASSLQTDYNSPLHF. The rearrangement joins TRBV7-6 to TRBJ1-6; D gene unclear. The CDR3 extends over 15 amino acids. The ends were cut back, 2 bases at V and 4 bases at J, with 9 bases in the middle. The V gene's germline CDR1 is SGHVS and CDR2 FNYEAQ.

V and J are TRBV4-1 and TRBJ2-3, with D tentatively TRBD2 (5 bases). The CDR3 runs 13 residues. The ends were cut back, 1 base at V and 10 bases at J, with 12 bases in the middle. CDR1 and CDR2 (germline): MGHRA, YSYEKL. As DNA, the CDR3 is TGCGCCAGCAGCCAAGGCGAGGGAAGGGCGCAGTATTTT. Its protein is CASSQGEGRAQYF.

CDR3 protein: CASSLGQGVQPQHF. In DNA, the CDR3 is TGTGCCAGCAGTTTGGGACAGGGGGTTCAGCCCCAGCATTTT. This chain joins TRBV27 and TRBJ1-5, with 11 positions matching TRBD1. CDR1 MNHEY and CDR2 SMNVEV come from the germline V gene (reference sequence). The length of the CDR3 is 14 residues. V lost 3 bases, J lost 6 bases, and 1 base stayed unmatched.

The gene calls are TRBV7-9 and TRBJ2-7; TRBD1 is a possible D gene (5 bases). CDR3 length equals 13 residues. V lost 1 base, J lost 6 bases, and 10 bases lay in between. The germline CDR1 and CDR2 sequences are SEHNR and FQNEAQ (reference sequence). The CDR3 region has the DNA TGTGCCAGCAGCTTAGACCAGGGTCGCGAGCAGTACTTC. Residues: CASSLDQGREQYF.

V is TRBV13 and J is TRBJ2-7; D gene unclear. The CDR3 loop spans 14 amino acids. V was clipped by 2 bases and J by 0 bases, with 8 bases between them. Germline loops: CDR1 PRHDT, CDR2 FYEKMQ (reference sequence). The CDR3 bases are TGTGCCAGCAGCTTAAAAGGGCCCTCCTACGAGCAGTACTTC. Translating it yields CASSLKGPSYEQYF.

This chain connects TRBV2 to TRBJ2-7, with TRBD1 identical over 7 bases. CDR3 length equals 13 residues. CDR1 and CDR2 (germline): SNHLY, FYNNEI. After removal of 3 bases from V and 5 bases from J, the junction contained 4 bases not matched to a gene. The CDR3 bases are TGTGCCAGCAGTGATCCTACAGGGGACGAGCAGTACTTC. Protein: CASSDPTGDEQYF.

The chain recombines TRBV9 with TRBJ2-3, with D unresolved. The CDR3 has 14 residues. Germline values: CDR1 SGDLS, CDR2 YYNGEE. The V and J ends lost 3 bases and 0 bases respectively, with 8 bases between them. CDR3 amino acids: CASSDFASTDTQYF. The CDR3 nucleotides read TGTGCCAGCAGCGACTTCGCTAGCACAGATACGCAGTATTTT.

V usage is TRBV24-1 and J usage is TRBJ2-6, with 7 bases fitting TRBD1. V shed 3 bases and J 2 bases; nucleotides not matched to a gene: 0. The length of the CDR3 is 15 residues. Germline loops: CDR1 KGHDR, CDR2 SFDVKD. DNA for the CDR3: TGTGCCACCAGTGATGACAGGGCTGGGGCCAACGTCCTGACTTTC. Protein: CATSDDRAGANVLTF.

DNA for the CDR3: TGCGCCAGCTGTAGACAGACCGTGAACACCGGGGAGCTGTTTTTT. Amino acid sequence: CASCRQTVNTGELFF. V gene TRBV5-1 combines with J gene TRBJ2-2, with a weak D call TRBD1 (5 bases). Trimming shortened V by 7 bases and J by 1 base, and 14 bases separated the two germline ends. The CDR3 covers 15 residues. Germline CDR1 reads SGHRS; CDR2 reads YFSETQ.

The CDR3 spells CASSEARDRTDTQYF. The CDR3 bases are TGTGCCAGCAGTGAAGCGAGGGATCGCACAGATACGCAGTATTTT. The rearrangement joins TRBV6-1 to TRBJ2-3, with a possible D match to TRBD2 (5 bases). CDR3 length equals 15 residues. CDR1 and CDR2 (germline): MNHNS, SASEGT. Trimming cost V 0 bases and J 1 base, with 8 bases left between them.